This T cell receptor (beta chain) was observed in a study of T cells in Graves' hyperthyroidism and ophthalmopathy. This clonotype was seen more than once but under ten times. The antigen remains unidentified. Study-wide results and caveats: Most thyroid clonotypes expanded above 0.001 appeared in blood too.

Amplification targeted TCR beta CDR3 regions from RNA transcripts. The HTBI set primed first-round TCR CDR3 RT-PCR. TCRdb passed the multiplex PCR reads through MiXCR, listing each CDR3 protein once. In the table there are around 260,000 distinct CDR3 sequences, less than 30% of which are singletons. V dropped 0 bases and J dropped 6 bases, with 12 bases sitting between them. The germline V gene has CDR1 SGHTA and CDR2 FQGNSA. The CDR3 has 14 amino acids. The genes are TRBV7-2 and TRBJ2-7, with a possible D match to TRBD2 (6 bases). The origin of this receptor is a middle-aged man with Graves' hyperthyroidism that later progressed to Graves' ophthalmopathy. What was sequenced was blood. The CDR3 DNA reads as TGTGCCAGCAGCTTAGCGGGAGGAGGTTTCGAGCAGTACTTC. Protein product: CASSLAGGGFEQYF.